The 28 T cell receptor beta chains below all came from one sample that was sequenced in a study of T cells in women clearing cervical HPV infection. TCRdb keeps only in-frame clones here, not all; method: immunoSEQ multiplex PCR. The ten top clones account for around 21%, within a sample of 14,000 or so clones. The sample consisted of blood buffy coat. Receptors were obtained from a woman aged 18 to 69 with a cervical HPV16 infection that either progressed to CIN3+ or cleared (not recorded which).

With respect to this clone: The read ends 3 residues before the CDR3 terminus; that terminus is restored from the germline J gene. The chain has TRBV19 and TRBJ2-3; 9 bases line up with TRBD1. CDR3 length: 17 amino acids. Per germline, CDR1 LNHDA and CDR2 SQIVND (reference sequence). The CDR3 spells CASSIDRLGQGGQPQYF. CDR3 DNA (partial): TGTGCCAGTAGTATAGATCGATTGGGACAGGGCGGCCAGCCG.

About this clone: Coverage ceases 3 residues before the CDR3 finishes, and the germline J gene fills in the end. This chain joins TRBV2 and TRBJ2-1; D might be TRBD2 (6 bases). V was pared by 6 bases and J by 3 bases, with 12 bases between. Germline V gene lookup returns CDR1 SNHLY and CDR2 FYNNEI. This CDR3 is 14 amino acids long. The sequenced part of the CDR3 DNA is TGTGCCAGCAGGAGGGGAGGAATCTACAATGAG. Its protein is CASRRGGIYNE. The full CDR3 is CASRRGGIYNEQFF.

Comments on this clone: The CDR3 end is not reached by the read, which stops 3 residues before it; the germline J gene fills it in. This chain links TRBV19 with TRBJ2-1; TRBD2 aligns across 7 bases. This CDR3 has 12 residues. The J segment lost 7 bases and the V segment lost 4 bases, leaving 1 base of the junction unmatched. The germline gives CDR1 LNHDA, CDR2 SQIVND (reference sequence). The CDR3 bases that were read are TGTGCCAGTAGTAGGGGGGGTAATGAG. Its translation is CASSRGGNE. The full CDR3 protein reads CASSRGGNEQFF.

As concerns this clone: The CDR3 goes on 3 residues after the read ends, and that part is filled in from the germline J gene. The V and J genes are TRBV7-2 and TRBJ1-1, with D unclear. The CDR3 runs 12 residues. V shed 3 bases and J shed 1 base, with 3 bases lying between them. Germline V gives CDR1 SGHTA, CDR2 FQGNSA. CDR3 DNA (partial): TGTGCCAGCAGCTTCAGGAACACTGAA. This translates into CASSFRNTE. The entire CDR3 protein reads CASSFRNTEAFF.

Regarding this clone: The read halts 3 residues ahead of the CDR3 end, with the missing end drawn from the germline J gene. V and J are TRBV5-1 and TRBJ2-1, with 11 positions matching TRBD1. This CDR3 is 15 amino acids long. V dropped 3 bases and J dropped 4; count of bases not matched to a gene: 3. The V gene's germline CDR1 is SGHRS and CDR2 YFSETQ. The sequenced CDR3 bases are TGCGCCAGCAGCTCGGGACAGGGGGTTTACAATGAG. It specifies CASSSGQGVYNE. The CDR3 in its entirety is CASSSGQGVYNEQFF.

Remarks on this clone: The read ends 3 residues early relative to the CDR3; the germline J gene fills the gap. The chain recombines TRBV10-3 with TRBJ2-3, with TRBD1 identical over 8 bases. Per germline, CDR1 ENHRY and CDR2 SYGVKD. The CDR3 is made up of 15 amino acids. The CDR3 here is CAISVATTGEETQYF. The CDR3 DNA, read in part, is TGTGCCATCAGTGTCGCGACGACAGGGGAAGAGACG.

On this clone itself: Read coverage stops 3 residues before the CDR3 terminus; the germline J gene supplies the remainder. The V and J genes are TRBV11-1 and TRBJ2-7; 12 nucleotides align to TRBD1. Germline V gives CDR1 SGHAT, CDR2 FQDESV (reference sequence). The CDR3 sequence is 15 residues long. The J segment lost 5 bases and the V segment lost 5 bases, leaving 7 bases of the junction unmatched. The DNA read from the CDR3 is TGTGCCAGCAGCCCCCCGGGACAGGGGGCCGACGAG. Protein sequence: CASSPPGQGADE. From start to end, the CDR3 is CASSPPGQGADEQYF. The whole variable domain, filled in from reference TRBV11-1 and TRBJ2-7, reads EAEVAQSPRYKITEKSQAVAFWCDPISGHATLYWYRQILGQGPELLVQFQDESVVDDSQLPKDRFSAERLKGVDSTLKIQPAELGDSAMYLCASSPPGQGADEQYFGPGTRLTVT.

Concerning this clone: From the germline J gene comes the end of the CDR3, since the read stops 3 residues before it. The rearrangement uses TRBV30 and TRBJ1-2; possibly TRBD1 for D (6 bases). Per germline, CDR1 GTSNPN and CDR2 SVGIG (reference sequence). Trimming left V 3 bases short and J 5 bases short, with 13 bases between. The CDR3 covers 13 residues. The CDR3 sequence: CAWRQGGSYGYTF. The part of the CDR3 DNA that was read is TGTGCCTGGAGACAGGGTGGATCGTATGGC.

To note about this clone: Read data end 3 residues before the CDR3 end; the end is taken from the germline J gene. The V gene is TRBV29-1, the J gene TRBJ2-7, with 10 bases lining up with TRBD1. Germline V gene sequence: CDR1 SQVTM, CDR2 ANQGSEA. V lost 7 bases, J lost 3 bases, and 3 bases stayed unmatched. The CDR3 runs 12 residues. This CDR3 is CSARDRGYEQYF. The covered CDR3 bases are TGCAGCGCCCGGGACAGGGGCTACGAG.

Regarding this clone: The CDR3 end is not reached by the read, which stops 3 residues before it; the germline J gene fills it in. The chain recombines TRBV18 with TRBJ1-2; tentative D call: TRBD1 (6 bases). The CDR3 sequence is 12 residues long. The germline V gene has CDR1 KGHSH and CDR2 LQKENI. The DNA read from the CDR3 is TGTGCCAGCTCACCAGATGGGGGCATC. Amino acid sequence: CASSPDGGI. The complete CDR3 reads CASSPDGGIYTF.

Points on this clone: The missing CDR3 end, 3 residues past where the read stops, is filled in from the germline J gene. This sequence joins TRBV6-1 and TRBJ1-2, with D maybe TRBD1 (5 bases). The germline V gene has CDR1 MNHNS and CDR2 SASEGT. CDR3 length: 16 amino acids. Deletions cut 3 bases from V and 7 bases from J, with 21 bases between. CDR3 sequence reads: CASSDGQGGPDGGYTF. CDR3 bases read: TGTGCCAGCAGTGATGGCCAGGGTGGACCTGATGGTGGC.

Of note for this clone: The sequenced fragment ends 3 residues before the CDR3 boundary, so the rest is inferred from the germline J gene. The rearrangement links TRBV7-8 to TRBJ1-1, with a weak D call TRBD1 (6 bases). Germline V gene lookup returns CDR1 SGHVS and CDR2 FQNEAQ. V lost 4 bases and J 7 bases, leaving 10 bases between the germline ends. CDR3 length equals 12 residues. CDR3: CASSSVQGEAFF. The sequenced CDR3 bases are TGTGCCAGCAGCTCCGTACAGGGTGAA.

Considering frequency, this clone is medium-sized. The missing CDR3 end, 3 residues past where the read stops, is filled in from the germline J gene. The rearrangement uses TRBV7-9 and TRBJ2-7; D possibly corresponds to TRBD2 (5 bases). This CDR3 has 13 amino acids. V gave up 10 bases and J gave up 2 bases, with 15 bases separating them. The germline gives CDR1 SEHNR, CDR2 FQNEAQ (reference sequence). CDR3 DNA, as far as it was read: TGTGCCATCCCCGCGGGCGGAACCTACGAG. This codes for CAIPAGGTYE. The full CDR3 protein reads CAIPAGGTYEQYF.

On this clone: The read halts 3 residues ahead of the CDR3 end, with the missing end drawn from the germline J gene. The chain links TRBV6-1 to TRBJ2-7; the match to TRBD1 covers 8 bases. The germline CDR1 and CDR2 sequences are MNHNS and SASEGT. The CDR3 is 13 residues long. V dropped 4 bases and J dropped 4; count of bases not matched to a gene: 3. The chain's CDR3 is CASSGTGNYEQYF. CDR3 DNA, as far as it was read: TGTGCCAGCAGTGGGACAGGGAATTACGAG.

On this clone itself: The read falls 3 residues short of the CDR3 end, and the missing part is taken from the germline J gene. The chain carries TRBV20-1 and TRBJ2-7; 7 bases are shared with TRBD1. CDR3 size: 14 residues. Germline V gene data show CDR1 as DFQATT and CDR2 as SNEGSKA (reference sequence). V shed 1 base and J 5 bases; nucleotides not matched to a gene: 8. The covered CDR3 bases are TGCAGTGCTAGAGGCCCCGGACAGGTGGACGAG. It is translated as CSARGPGQVDE. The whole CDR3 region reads CSARGPGQVDEQYF.

The CDR3 spells CASSPSYPTYNEQFF. CDR3 bases read: TGTGCCAGCTCACCATCCTACCCTACCTACAATGAG. The chain links TRBV18 to TRBJ2-1; unclear D gene. The read terminates 3 residues ahead of where the CDR3 ends, so the germline J gene completes it. This CDR3 has 15 amino acids. CDR1 and CDR2 from the germline V gene are KGHSH and LQKENI. The ends were cut back, 2 bases at V and 2 bases at J, with 10 bases in the middle.

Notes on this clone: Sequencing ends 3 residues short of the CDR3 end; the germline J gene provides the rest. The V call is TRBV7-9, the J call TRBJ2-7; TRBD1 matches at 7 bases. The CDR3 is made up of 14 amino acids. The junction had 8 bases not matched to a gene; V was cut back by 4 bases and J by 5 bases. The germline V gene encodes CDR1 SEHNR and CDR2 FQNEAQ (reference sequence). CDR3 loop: CASSSPGTAHEQYF. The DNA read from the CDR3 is TGTGCCAGCAGCTCACCAGGGACAGCCCACGAG.

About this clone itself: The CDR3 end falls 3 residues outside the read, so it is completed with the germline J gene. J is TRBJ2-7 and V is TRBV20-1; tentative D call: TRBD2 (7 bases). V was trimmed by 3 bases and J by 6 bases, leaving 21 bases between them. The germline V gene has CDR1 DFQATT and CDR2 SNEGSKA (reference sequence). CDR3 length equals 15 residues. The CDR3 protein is CSASPGGGAAVEQYF. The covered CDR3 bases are TGCAGTGCTAGTCCTGGGGGGGGCGCAGCGGTCGAG.

The CDR3 spells CASNDRGYTEAFF. The DNA read from the CDR3 is TGTGCCAGCAATGACAGGGGCTACACTGAA. This sequence joins TRBV6-2 or TRBV6-3 and TRBJ1-1, with 8 bases fitting TRBD1. The CDR3 end falls 3 residues outside the read, so it is completed with the germline J gene. J gave up 3 bases and V 7 bases, and 4 bases lay outside the gene matches. The CDR3 runs to 13 residues. Germline loops: CDR1 MNHEY, CDR2 SVGEGT.

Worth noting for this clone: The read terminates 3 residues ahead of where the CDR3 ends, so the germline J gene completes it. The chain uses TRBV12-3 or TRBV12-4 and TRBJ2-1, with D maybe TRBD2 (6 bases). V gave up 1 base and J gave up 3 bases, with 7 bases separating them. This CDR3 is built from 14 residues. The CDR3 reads CASSLVAVYNEQFF. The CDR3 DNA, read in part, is TGTGCCAGCAGTTTAGTAGCGGTCTACAATGAG.

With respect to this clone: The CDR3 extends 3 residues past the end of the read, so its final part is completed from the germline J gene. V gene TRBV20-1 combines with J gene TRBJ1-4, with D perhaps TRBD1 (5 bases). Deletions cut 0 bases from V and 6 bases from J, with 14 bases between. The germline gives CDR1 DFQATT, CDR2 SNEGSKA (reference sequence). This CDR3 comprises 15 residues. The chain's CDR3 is CSARDPQGGDEKLFF. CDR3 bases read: TGCAGTGCTAGAGACCCCCAGGGTGGTGATGAAAAA.

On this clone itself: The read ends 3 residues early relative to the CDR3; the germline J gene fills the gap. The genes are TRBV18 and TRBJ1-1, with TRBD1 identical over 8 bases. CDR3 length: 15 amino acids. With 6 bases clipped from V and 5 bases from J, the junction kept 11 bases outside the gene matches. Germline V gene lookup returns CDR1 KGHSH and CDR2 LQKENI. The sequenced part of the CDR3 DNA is TGTGCCAGCTCTGATGCCCAGGGGGCTCGGACTGAA. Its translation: CASSDAQGARTE. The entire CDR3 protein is CASSDAQGARTEAFF.

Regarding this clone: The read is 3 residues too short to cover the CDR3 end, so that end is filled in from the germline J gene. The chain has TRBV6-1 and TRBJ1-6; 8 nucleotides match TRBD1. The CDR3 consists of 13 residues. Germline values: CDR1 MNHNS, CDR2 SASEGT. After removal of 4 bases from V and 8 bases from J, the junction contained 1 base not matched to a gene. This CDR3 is CASSVDRDSPLHF. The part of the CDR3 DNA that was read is TGTGCCAGCAGTGTGGACAGGGATTCACCC.

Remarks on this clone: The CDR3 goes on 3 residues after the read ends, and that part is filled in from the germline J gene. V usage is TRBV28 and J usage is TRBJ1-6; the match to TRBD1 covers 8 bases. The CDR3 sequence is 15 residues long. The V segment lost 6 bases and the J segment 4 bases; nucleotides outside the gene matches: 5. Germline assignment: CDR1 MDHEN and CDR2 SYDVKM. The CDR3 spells CASRAGGGYNSPLHF. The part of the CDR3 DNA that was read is TGTGCCAGCAGAGCAGGGGGCGGGTATAATTCACCC.

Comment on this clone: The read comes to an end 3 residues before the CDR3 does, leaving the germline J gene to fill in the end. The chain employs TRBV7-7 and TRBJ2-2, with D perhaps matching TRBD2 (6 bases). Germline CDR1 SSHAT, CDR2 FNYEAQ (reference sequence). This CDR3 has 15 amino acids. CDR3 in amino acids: CASGPAVVNTGELFF. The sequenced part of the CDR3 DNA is TGTGCTAGCGGCCCCGCGGTGGTAAACACCGGGGAG. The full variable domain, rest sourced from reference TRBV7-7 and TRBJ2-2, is GAGVSQSPRYKVTKRGQDVTLRCDPISSHATLYWYQQALGQGPEFLTYFNYEAQPDKSGLPSDRFSAERPEGSISTLTIQRTEQRDSAMYRCASGPAVVNTGELFFGEGSRLTVL.

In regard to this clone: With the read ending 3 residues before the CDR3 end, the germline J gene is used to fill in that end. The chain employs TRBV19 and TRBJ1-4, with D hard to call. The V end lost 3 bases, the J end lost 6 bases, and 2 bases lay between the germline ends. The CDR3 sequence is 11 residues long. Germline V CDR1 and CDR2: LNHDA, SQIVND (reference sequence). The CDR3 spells CASSIDEKLFF. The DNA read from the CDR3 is TGTGCCAGTAGTATCGATGAAAAA.

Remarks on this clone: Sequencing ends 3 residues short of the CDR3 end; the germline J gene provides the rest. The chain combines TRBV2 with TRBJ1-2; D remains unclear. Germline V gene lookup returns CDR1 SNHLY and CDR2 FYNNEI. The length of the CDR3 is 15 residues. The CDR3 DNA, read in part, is TGTGCCAGCGGTAGAGAAGGCGGGATCAAAAACATC. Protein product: CASGREGGIKNI. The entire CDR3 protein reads CASGREGGIKNIYTF.

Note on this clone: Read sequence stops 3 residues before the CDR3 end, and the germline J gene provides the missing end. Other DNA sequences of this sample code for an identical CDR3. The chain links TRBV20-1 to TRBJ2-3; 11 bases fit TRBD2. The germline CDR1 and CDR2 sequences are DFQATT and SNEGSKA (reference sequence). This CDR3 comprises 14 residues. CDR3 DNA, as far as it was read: TGCAGCGCTTGGGATAGCGGGGGGGCAGATACG. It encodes CSAWDSGGADT. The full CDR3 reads CSAWDSGGADTQYF.